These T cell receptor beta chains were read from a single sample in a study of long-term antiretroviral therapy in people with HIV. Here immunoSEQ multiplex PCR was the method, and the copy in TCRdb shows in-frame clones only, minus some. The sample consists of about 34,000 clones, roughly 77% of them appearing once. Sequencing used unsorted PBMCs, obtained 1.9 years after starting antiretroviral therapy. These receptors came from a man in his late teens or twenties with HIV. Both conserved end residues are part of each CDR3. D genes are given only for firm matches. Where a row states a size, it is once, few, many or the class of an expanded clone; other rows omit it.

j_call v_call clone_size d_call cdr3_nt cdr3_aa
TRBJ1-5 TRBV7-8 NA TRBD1 TGTGCCAGCAGCCCTCCAGGGACAGGGGTTAGCAATCAGCCCCAGCATTTT CASSPPGTGVSNQPQHF
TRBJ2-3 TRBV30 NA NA TGTGCCTGGAGTACGGGGGTTCACACAGATACGCAGTATTTT CAWSTGVHTDTQYF
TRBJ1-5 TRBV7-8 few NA TGTGCCAGCAGCTTAGCGAGTAACAGGCGGCGGGATCAGCCCCAGCATTTT CASSLASNRRRDQPQHF
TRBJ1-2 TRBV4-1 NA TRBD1 TGCGCCAGCAGCCAAGAGACCCAGGGGGCCCCTTATGGCTACACCTTC CASSQETQGAPYGYTF
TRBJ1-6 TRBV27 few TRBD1 TGTGCCAGCACAGGGGGCCCGAGCTCCTATAATTCACCCCTCCACTTT CASTGGPSSYNSPLHF
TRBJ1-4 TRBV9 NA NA TGTGCCAGCAGCGTAGACATGACATCTAATGAAAAACTGTTTTTT CASSVDMTSNEKLFF
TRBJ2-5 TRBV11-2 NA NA TGTGCCAGCAGCTTGCTTAGGTTAGGGGAGACCCAGTACTTC CASSLLRLGETQYF
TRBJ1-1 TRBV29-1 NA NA TGCAGCGTTACGGGGGAGGGGATGGTAGCTTTCTTT CSVTGEGMVAFF
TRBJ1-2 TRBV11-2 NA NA TGTGCCAGCAGTTCAGGGGTTAAGAACTATGGCTACACCTTC CASSSGVKNYGYTF
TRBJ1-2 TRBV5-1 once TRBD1 TGCGCCAGCAGCTTGGGTTTCGGACAGGCCCCTTTCGGCTACACCTTC CASSLGFGQAPFGYTF
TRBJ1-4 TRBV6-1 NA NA TGTGCCAGCAGTGAATTAGGGACGTTAGATTTTGAAAAACTGTTTTTT CASSELGTLDFEKLFF
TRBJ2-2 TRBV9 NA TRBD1 TGTGCCAGCAGCGCATTTACAGGGGTCTCCACCGGGGAGCTGTTTTTT CASSAFTGVSTGELFF
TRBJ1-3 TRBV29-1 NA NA TGCAGCGCTTCCACAGGCCATGGAAACACCATATATTTT CSASTGHGNTIYF
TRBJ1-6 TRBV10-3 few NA TGTGCCATCAGTCCCGAAGGGGTGAATTCACCCCTCCACTTT CAISPEGVNSPLHF
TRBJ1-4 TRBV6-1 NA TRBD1 TGTGCCAGCATGTGGGACAGGGGATATGAAAAACTGTTTTTT CASMWDRGYEKLFF
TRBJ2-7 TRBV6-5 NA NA TGTGCCAGCAGTTACTCGGGGAGGGGGGTGTACGAGCAGTACTTC CASSYSGRGVYEQYF
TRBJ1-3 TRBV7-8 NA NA TGTGCCAGCAGCTTAAGGTGGGCTTCGGCAACTGGAAACACCATATATTTT CASSLRWASATGNTIYF
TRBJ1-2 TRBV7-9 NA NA TGTGCCAGCAGCCCCTTCCTCGGGCCCCACTATGGCTACACCTTC CASSPFLGPHYGYTF
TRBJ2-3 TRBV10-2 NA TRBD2 TGCGCCAGCAGTGCAACCCGACTAGCGGGGCATTCACGCCAAAGCACAGATACGCAGTATTTT CASSATRLAGHSRQSTDTQYF
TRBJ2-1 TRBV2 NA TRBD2 TGTGCCAGCAGTGAAAGAATAGCGGGGGGGATGGATGAGCAGTTCTTC CASSERIAGGMDEQFF
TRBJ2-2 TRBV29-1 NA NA TGCAGCGTTGGAGGGGGAGGTAACACCGGGGAGCTGTTTTTT CSVGGGGNTGELFF
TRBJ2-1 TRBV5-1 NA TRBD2 TGCGCCAGCAGATCCGCGGGGGACTCCTACAATGAGCAGTTCTTC CASRSAGDSYNEQFF